Shown below are 22 T cell receptor beta chains from a single sample sequenced in a study of cytomegalovirus exposure and HLA in healthy donors. The PCR was carried out with 60 Vbeta primers and 13 Jbeta primers. Some clones are missing from TCRdb's copy, which holds only in-frame ones; the method was immunoSEQ multiplex PCR. This repertoire shows about 140,000 clones, approximately 85% found once; its top ten account for 0.45% to 0.6%. The source material was PBMCs. These receptors came from a woman between 40 and 55 years old in good health and CMV-seronegative.

In its sample, this clone was seen a few times. This chain connects TRBV9 to TRBJ2-1; 8 bases fit TRBD2. V lost 3 bases to trimming and J lost 4 bases; unmatched junction nucleotides: 15. Germline CDR1 and CDR2: SGDLS and YYNGEE. The CDR3 has 18 amino acids. The CDR3, as DNA: TGTGCCAGCAGCGCACCACGGGGGGGTTCCCGAACTTACAATGAGCAGTTCTTC. This codes for CASSAPRGGSRTYNEQFF.

This chain connects TRBV7-2 to TRBJ2-1, with 7 bases lining up with TRBD2. The V gene's germline CDR1 is SGHTA and CDR2 FQGNSA. The CDR3 runs to 16 residues. Germline trimming cut 4 bases from V and 2 bases from J; bases unmatched to any gene: 8. The chain's CDR3 is CASSSSGGPPYNEQFF. The DNA of the CDR3 is TGTGCCAGCAGCTCTAGCGGAGGCCCCCCCTACAATGAGCAGTTCTTC.

The chain recombines TRBV2 with TRBJ2-7; a possible D gene is TRBD1 (6 bases). The CDR3 has 15 residues. Trimming stripped 2 bases from V and 0 bases from J, with 11 bases between. Germline values: CDR1 SNHLY, CDR2 FYNNEI. CDR3 DNA: TGTGCCAGCAGTGAAAGGGGGACGGTCTCCTACGAGCAGTACTTC. Its translation: CASSERGTVSYEQYF.

This chain links TRBV7-9 with TRBJ2-1, with a weak D call TRBD2 (6 bases). The V and J ends lost 5 bases and 2 bases respectively, with 19 bases between them. Germline CDR1 and CDR2: SEHNR and FQNEAQ (reference sequence). The CDR3 extends over 17 amino acids. The CDR3 sequence: CASSPRRLGGAYNEQFF. The DNA for the CDR3 is TGTGCCAGCAGCCCCCGGAGGTTGGGCGGGGCCTACAATGAGCAGTTCTTC.

This rearrangement joins TRBV28 to TRBJ2-1, with 7 bases fitting TRBD2. Trimming cost V 8 bases and J 2 bases; bases outside gene matches: 12. The CDR3 covers 16 residues. Per germline, CDR1 MDHEN and CDR2 SYDVKM. Here the CDR3 reads CASAWEGSSPYNEQFF. The CDR3 nucleotides are TGTGCCAGCGCCTGGGAGGGATCAAGCCCCTACAATGAGCAGTTCTTC. The whole variable domain, filled in from reference TRBV28 and TRBJ2-1, reads DVKVTQSSRYLVKRTGEKVFLECVQDMDHENMFWYRQDPGLGLRLIYFSYDVKMKEKGDIPEGYSVSREKKERFSLILESASTNQTSMYLCASAWEGSSPYNEQFFGPGTRLTVL.

The V call is TRBV6-6, the J call TRBJ1-5; D possibly corresponds to TRBD1 (6 bases). Germline loops: CDR1 MNHNY, CDR2 SVGAGI (reference sequence). The V and J ends lost 7 bases and 5 bases respectively, with 15 bases between them. CDR3 length: 14 residues. The CDR3 DNA sequence: TGTGCCAGCAACGATCAGGGGATGCATCAGCCCCAGCATTTT. It is translated as CASNDQGMHQPQHF.

This CDR3 reads CASRPTGGNQPQHF. CDR3 coding DNA: TGCGCCAGCAGGCCGACAGGGGGCAATCAGCCCCAGCATTTT. The V call is TRBV5-1, the J call TRBJ1-5; 8 bases map to TRBD1. This CDR3 contains 14 residues. The J segment lost 2 bases and the V segment lost 5 bases, leaving 3 bases of the junction unmatched. Germline V gene sequence: CDR1 SGHRS, CDR2 YFSETQ.

The chain carries TRBV7-6 and TRBJ2-1; D may be TRBD2 (5 bases). The length of the CDR3 is 13 residues. Germline values: CDR1 SGHVS, CDR2 FNYEAQ. Trimming took 4 bases from V and 8 from J, leaving 12 bases between them. This chain's CDR3 is CASSSEWGDEQFF. CDR3 bases: TGTGCCAGCAGCTCTGAATGGGGAGATGAGCAGTTCTTC.

The chain combines TRBV10-2 with TRBJ2-5, with 10 bases lining up with TRBD2. The DNA end favors TRBJ2-7, so the J call may be wrong. This CDR3 contains 14 residues. Germline loops: CDR1 WSHSY, CDR2 SAAADI. The DNA for the CDR3 is TGCGCCAGCGGCTTAGCGGGAGGTGGGTACGAGCAGTACTTC. It codes for CASGLAGGGYEQYF.

The V and J genes are TRBV7-9 and TRBJ1-4, with D unclear. This CDR3 has 13 residues. V lost 4 bases, J lost 8 bases, and 11 bases lay in between. Germline V gene sequence: CDR1 SEHNR, CDR2 FQNEAQ (reference sequence). The CDR3 DNA sequence: TGTGCCAGCAGCTCGTGGAGTCGCGAAAAACTGTTTTTT. This translates into CASSSWSREKLFF.

V gene TRBV6-5 combines with J gene TRBJ2-5, with 11 bases matching TRBD2. V trimming: 6 bases; J trimming: 5 bases; junction bases outside the gene matches: 8. This CDR3 contains 15 residues. CDR1 is MNHEY and CDR2 is SVGAGI in the germline V gene. CDR3 nucleotides: TGTGCCAGCAGAACTAGCGGGGGAGGTTGGGAGACCCAGTACTTC. This sequence encodes CASRTSGGGWETQYF.

In its sample, this clone was seen once. The chain uses TRBV6-6 and TRBJ2-3; 12 positions agree with TRBD2. The CDR3 is 14 residues long. In germline, CDR1 is MNHNY, CDR2 SVGAGI (reference sequence). In DNA, the CDR3 is TGTGCTGCTAGACTAGCGGGAGCTTCATATACGCAGTATTTT. This codes for CAARLAGASYTQYF.

This clone has only a few counts. Here the CDR3 reads CASSQDTASYEQYF. CDR3 nucleotides: TGCGCCAGCAGCCAAGACACCGCCTCCTACGAGCAGTACTTC. The genes are TRBV4-1 and TRBJ2-5; no definite D call. The J call may not be correct, given that the DNA end is closer to TRBJ2-7. The CDR3 consists of 14 residues. Germline V gene data show CDR1 as MGHRA and CDR2 as YSYEKL.

Concerning this clone itself: A read error is likely, as this CDR3 ends without the conserved phenylalanine or tryptophan. This chain links TRBV10-3 with TRBJ1-5; 9 positions agree with TRBD1. Germline CDR1 is ENHRY and CDR2 is SYGVKD. CDR3 length: 13 amino acids. The junction had 1 base not matched to a gene; V was cut back by 6 bases and J by 4 bases. CDR3 sequence reads: CAIRGQGNQPQHV. For the CDR3, the DNA is TGTGCCATCAGGGGACAGGGAAATCAGCCCCAGCATGTT.

The chain couples TRBV18 to TRBJ2-1; no definite D call. The CDR3 extends over 13 amino acids. In germline, CDR1 is KGHSH, CDR2 LQKENI. Trimming removed 0 bases at V and 8 bases at J, with 8 bases between. The CDR3 region is CASSPPSSDEQFF. As DNA, the CDR3 is TGTGCCAGCTCACCACCTAGCAGCGATGAGCAGTTCTTC.

V usage is TRBV4-1 and J usage is TRBJ2-7; possibly TRBD1 for D (5 bases). This CDR3 is 15 amino acids long. CDR1 and CDR2 (germline): MGHRA, YSYEKL. V dropped 2 bases and J dropped 5 bases, with 16 bases sitting between them. CDR3 sequence: CASSQIGQGEHEQYF. The CDR3 coding sequence is TGCGCCAGCAGCCAAATCGGGCAGGGTGAACACGAGCAGTACTTC.

The chain carries TRBV5-1 and TRBJ1-1; 10 bases fit TRBD1. The CDR3 runs to 16 residues. CDR1 is SGHRS and CDR2 is YFSETQ in the germline V gene. The trim removed 5 bases at V and 4 bases at J, leaving 11 bases unmatched. Here the CDR3 reads CASRPDRGDVGTEAFF. The CDR3 nucleotides are TGCGCCAGCAGACCGGACAGGGGGGATGTAGGCACTGAAGCTTTCTTT.

This rearrangement joins TRBV7-9 to TRBJ1-1; TRBD1 aligns across 8 bases. The junction had 0 bases not matched to a gene; V was cut back by 5 bases and J by 4 bases. The CDR3 is 12 amino acids. Germline-derived CDR1 and CDR2 are SEHNR and FQNEAQ (reference sequence). The CDR3: CASSGQGTEAFF. Here the CDR3 DNA reads TGTGCCAGCAGCGGACAGGGCACTGAAGCTTTCTTT.

The chain links TRBV7-2 to TRBJ1-3; D unclear. There are 13 residues in the CDR3. CDR1 and CDR2 from the germline V gene are SGHTA and FQGNSA. V was cut by 3 bases and J by 8 bases, with 11 bases left in between. The CDR3 loop reads CASSLVDIHTIYF. The CDR3 coding sequence is TGTGCCAGCAGCTTGGTAGACATCCACACCATATATTTT.

In this sample, this clone turned up a few times. The chain carries TRBV5-1 and TRBJ1-4, with TRBD1 matching over 8 bases. CDR3 length: 17 residues. Germline assignment: CDR1 SGHRS and CDR2 YFSETQ. V lost 2 bases, J lost 7 bases, and 13 bases stayed unmatched. The CDR3 DNA follows: TGCGCCAGCAGCTTAAATACTCGGACAGGGTTGGGTGAAAAACTGTTTTTT. This encodes CASSLNTRTGLGEKLFF.

The chain links TRBV5-5 to TRBJ2-7; D might be TRBD1 (6 bases). This CDR3 is 16 amino acids long. The germline V and J ends were trimmed by 1 base and 4 bases, with 18 bases remaining between them. The germline V gene encodes CDR1 SGHKS and CDR2 YYEKEE (reference sequence). Here the CDR3 reads CASSLTVRDNLYEQYF. The CDR3 DNA reads as TGTGCCAGCAGCTTGACTGTAAGGGACAATCTATACGAGCAGTACTTC.

This sequence joins TRBV27 and TRBJ2-5; the match to TRBD2 covers 10 bases. V was pared by 5 bases and J by 5 bases, with 23 bases of the junction left unmatched. There are 20 residues in the CDR3. Germline CDR1 MNHEY, CDR2 SMNVEV (reference sequence). Here the CDR3 reads CASSNSIGVAGGLIDETQYF. The DNA for the CDR3 is TGTGCCAGCAGTAACAGCATTGGGGTAGCGGGAGGATTGATCGACGAGACCCAGTACTTC.